This T cell receptor beta chain was documented in a study of patients and donors after allogeneic stem cell transplantation. This clonotype has just a few counts. This CDR3 is 14 amino acids long. The V and J ends lost 4 bases and 7 bases, in that order; junction bases with no gene match: 7. TCRdb re-analysed the RT-PCR reads in MiXCR, keeping a single row per CDR3 protein. Among more than 850,000 distinct CDR3 sequences listed, 15% to 20% were seen once. Sequencing input: blood, either unsorted or a sorted T cell fraction (not recorded which). The receptor was isolated from a human donor who was either an allogeneic HSCT recipient or a stem cell or donor lymphocyte infusion donor (not recorded which). It is not recorded whose cells these are; they may come from a transplant donor. The V and J genes are TRBV12-3 or TRBV12-4 and TRBJ2-1; 7 bases map to TRBD2. For the CDR3, the DNA is TGTGCCAGCAGTTGGATAGCGGGTGCTAATGAGCAGTTCTTC. It yields the protein CASSWIAGANEQFF.